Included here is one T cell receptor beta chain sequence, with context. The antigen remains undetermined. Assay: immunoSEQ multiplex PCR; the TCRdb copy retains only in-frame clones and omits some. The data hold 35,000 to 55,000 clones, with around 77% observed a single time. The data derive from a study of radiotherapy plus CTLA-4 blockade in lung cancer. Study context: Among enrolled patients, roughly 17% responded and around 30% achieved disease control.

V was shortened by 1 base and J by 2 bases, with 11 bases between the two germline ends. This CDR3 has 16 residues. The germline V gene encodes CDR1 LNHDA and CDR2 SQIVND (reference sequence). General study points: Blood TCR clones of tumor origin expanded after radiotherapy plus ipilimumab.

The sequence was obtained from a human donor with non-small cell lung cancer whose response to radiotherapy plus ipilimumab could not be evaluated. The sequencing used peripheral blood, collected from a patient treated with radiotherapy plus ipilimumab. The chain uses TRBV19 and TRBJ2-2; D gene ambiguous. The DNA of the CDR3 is TGTGCCAGTAGTATAGGTCAGTCGGGTAACACCGGGGAGCTGTTTTTT. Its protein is CASSIGQSGNTGELFF.